Presented here are 32 T cell receptor beta chains from one specimen sequenced in a study of human T cells and chemical hapten exposure. TCRdb called the RACE reads again in MiXCR, with one record for every CDR3 protein. The sample consists of just under 65,000 distinct CDR3 sequences, approximately 9.9% of them appearing once. Sample time point: patch test 3, about 24 weeks after DPC sensitization. Treatment denoted: therapeutic diphenylcyclopropenone sensitization with weekly scalp DPC. The sequencing used whole blood, collected in connection with sensitization to the hapten diphenylcyclopropenone (DPC). The receptors were gathered from a woman aged 30 to 39 with alopecia areata. Some clones in this sample may be carry-over from other donors' samples.

V and J are TRBV7-8 and TRBJ2-3; a possible D gene is TRBD2 (6 bases). Germline assignment: CDR1 SGHVS and CDR2 FQNEAQ. V lost 1 base, J lost 4 bases, and 12 bases lay in between. This CDR3 comprises 15 residues. The CDR3 bases are TGTGCCAGCAGCTTAGTTGGCGGGATGGCAGATACGCAGTATTTT. It translates to CASSLVGGMADTQYF.

The chain recombines TRBV18 with TRBJ1-1; 7 bases are a match to TRBD1. V lost 2 bases, J lost 0 bases, and 3 bases stayed unmatched. This CDR3 spans 15 amino acids. The germline V gene has CDR1 KGHSH and CDR2 LQKENI. The CDR3 sequence is CASSPTGVVNTEAFF. The CDR3 region has the DNA TGTGCCAGCTCACCAACAGGGGTGGTGAACACTGAAGCTTTCTTT.

The rearrangement uses TRBV7-3 and TRBJ2-1; 7 bases line up with TRBD1. In germline, CDR1 is SGHTA, CDR2 FQGTGA. After removal of 5 bases from V and 9 bases from J, the junction contained 13 bases not matched to a gene. The CDR3 spans 15 residues. CDR3 residues: CASSLSGQVRGEQFF. The CDR3, as DNA: TGTGCCAGCAGCCTTTCCGGACAGGTTAGGGGTGAGCAGTTCTTC.

The chain employs TRBV3-1 and TRBJ2-2; no firm D call. V lost 2 bases, J lost 1 base, and 11 bases lay in between. The CDR3 has 16 residues. Germline loops: CDR1 LGHDT, CDR2 YNNKEL (reference sequence). For the CDR3, the DNA is TGTGCCAGCAGCCAAATGGTTTTTTGGAACACCGGGGAGCTGTTTTTT. Residues: CASSQMVFWNTGELFF.

The chain recombines TRBV6-1 with TRBJ1-2, with D possibly being TRBD1 (5 bases). V lost 8 bases and J 3 bases, leaving 10 bases between the germline ends. The CDR3 extends over 12 amino acids. The germline V gene encodes CDR1 MNHNS and CDR2 SASEGT. The CDR3 here is CASVDRHYGYTF. The CDR3 DNA sequence: TGTGCCAGCGTAGACAGACACTATGGCTACACCTTC.

This chain uses TRBV9 with TRBJ1-1; possible D gene TRBD1, 6 bases. V was cut by 3 bases and J by 2 bases, with 14 bases left in between. Germline CDR1 is SGDLS and CDR2 is YYNGEE. This CDR3 is built from 15 residues. CDR3 protein: CASSGRTAYNTEAFF. The CDR3 DNA reads TGTGCCAGCAGCGGACGGACAGCATATAACACTGAAGCTTTCTTT.

This clonotype showed up just a few times. The rearrangement uses TRBV29-1 and TRBJ1-1; TRBD1 is a possible D gene (5 bases). The CDR3 consists of 12 residues. Germline loops: CDR1 SQVTM, CDR2 ANQGSEA. V lost 6 bases and J 6 bases, leaving 14 bases between the germline ends. The CDR3 region is CSVVLWGAEAFF. CDR3 coding DNA: TGCAGCGTCGTCCTTTGGGGCGCTGAAGCTTTCTTT. Drawing the rest from reference TRBV29-1 and TRBJ1-1, the complete variable domain is SAVISQKPSRDICQRGTSLTIQCQVDSQVTMMFWYRQQPGQSLTLIATANQGSEATYESGFVIDKFPISRPNLTFSTLTVSNMSPEDSSIYLCSVVLWGAEAFFGQGTRLTVV.

The rearrangement uses TRBV29-1 and TRBJ1-5; 7 nucleotides align to TRBD1. Per the germline V gene, CDR1 is SQVTM and CDR2 is ANQGSEA. V lost 4 bases and J lost 4; bases outside the gene matches: 1. This CDR3 has 12 amino acids. The CDR3 region is CSVGGQNQPQHF. In DNA, the CDR3 is TGCAGCGTTGGGGGACAGAATCAGCCCCAGCATTTT.

The table lists this clonotype with many counts. The chain uses TRBV24-1 and TRBJ1-2; a weak D match, TRBD1 (6 bases). CDR3 length: 13 amino acids. The ends were cut back, 5 bases at V and 4 bases at J, with 10 bases in the middle. Looked up from germline, CDR1 is KGHDR and CDR2 is SFDVKD. CDR3 amino acids: CATSAPQGYGYTF. DNA for the CDR3: TGTGCCACCAGTGCTCCACAGGGCTATGGCTACACCTTC.

This clonotype was found once. The CDR3 sequence is CASSPTDYSNQPQHF. The CDR3 coding sequence is TGTGCCAGCTCTCCGACAGATTATAGCAATCAGCCCCAGCATTTT. J is TRBJ1-5 and V is TRBV18; maybe TRBD1 (5 bases). The CDR3 is made up of 15 amino acids. CDR1 is KGHSH and CDR2 is LQKENI in the germline V gene. V shed 6 bases and J shed 0 bases, with 12 bases lying between them. Drawing the rest from reference TRBV18 and TRBJ1-5, the complete variable domain is NAGVMQNPRHLVRRRGQEARLRCSPMKGHSHVYWYRQLPEEGLKFMVYLQKENIIDESGMPKERFSAEFPKEGPSILRIQQVVRGDSAAYFCASSPTDYSNQPQHFGDGTRLSIL.

The chain carries TRBV4-2 and TRBJ2-5; tentatively, D is TRBD1 or TRBD2 (5 bases each). The CDR3 loop spans 15 amino acids. Germline values: CDR1 LGHNA, CDR2 YNFKEQ. Trimming removed 4 bases at V and 5 bases at J, with 17 bases between. CDR3 sequence (DNA): TGTGCCAGCAGCCGCGAGCAGAGTGGGGGTGAGACCCAGTACTTC. Protein product: CASSREQSGGETQYF.

This chain uses TRBV10-3 with TRBJ2-5; D possibly corresponds to TRBD1 (5 bases). Germline-derived CDR1 and CDR2 are ENHRY and SYGVKD. Trimming removed 3 bases from V and 0 bases from J, with 5 bases in between. The CDR3 extends over 13 amino acids. The CDR3 sequence: CAISDRDQETQYF. CDR3 nucleotide sequence: TGTGCCATCAGTGACAGGGACCAAGAGACCCAGTACTTC.

The V and J genes are TRBV5-4 and TRBJ2-7; TRBD1 matches at 7 bases. V trimming: 4 bases; J trimming: 6 bases; junction bases outside the gene matches: 10. The germline V gene encodes CDR1 SGHNT and CDR2 YYREEE (reference sequence). The CDR3 has 14 amino acids. CDR3 in DNA: TGTGCCAGCAGCCCCCGGGACAGCTCTCTCGAGCAGTACTTC. Translation gives CASSPRDSSLEQYF.

This clonotype showed up just a few times. The V and J genes are TRBV7-6 and TRBJ2-3; D is perhaps TRBD2 (5 bases). Per germline, CDR1 SGHVS and CDR2 FNYEAQ. Trimming stripped 1 base from V and 2 bases from J, with 19 bases between. The CDR3 is 18 amino acids. DNA for the CDR3: TGTGCCAGCAGCTTAGGGACTGACTTTGGATATCTCACAGATACGCAGTATTTT. Residues: CASSLGTDFGYLTDTQYF. Filled out from reference TRBV7-6 and TRBJ2-3, the complete variable domain reads GAGVSQSPRYKVTKRGQDVALRCDPISGHVSLYWYRQALGQGPEFLTYFNYEAQQDKSGLPNDRFSAERPEGSISTLTIQRTEQRDSAMYRCASSLGTDFGYLTDTQYFGPGTRLTVL.

This clonotype was picked up many times. The V call is TRBV7-8, the J call TRBJ1-3, with D uncertain. V was shortened by 5 bases and J by 0 bases, with 17 bases between the two germline ends. The CDR3 is made up of 17 amino acids. Germline V gene data show CDR1 as SGHVS and CDR2 as FQNEAQ. CDR3 loop: CASSTAGTETSGNTIYF. CDR3 coding DNA: TGTGCCAGCAGCACCGCGGGCACGGAAACCTCTGGAAACACCATATATTTT.

In this sample, this clonotype turned up a few times. The rearrangement joins TRBV5-1 to TRBJ2-5, with TRBD2 matching 11 bases. This CDR3 contains 16 residues. The ends lost 4 bases at V and 2 bases at J; junction bases unmatched: 7. Germline V lookup: CDR1 SGHRS, CDR2 YFSETQ. CDR3 amino acids: CASSLSRTSGQETQYF. As DNA, the CDR3 is TGCGCCAGCAGCCTCTCCCGGACTAGCGGGCAAGAGACCCAGTACTTC. Filled out from reference TRBV5-1 and TRBJ2-5, the complete variable domain reads KAGVTQTPRYLIKTRGQQVTLSCSPISGHRSVSWYQQTPGQGLQFLFEYFSETQRNKGNFPGRFSGRQFSNSRSEMNVSTLELGDSALYLCASSLSRTSGQETQYFGPGTRLLVL.

In DNA form, the CDR3 reads TGTGCCAGTAGTAGAGCTCGGGAGCTGTTTTTT. This gives the protein CASSRARELFF. The rearrangement joins TRBV19 to TRBJ2-2; D uncertain. Germline CDR1 LNHDA, CDR2 SQIVND (reference sequence). V lost 4 bases, J lost 9 bases, and 6 bases lay in between. The CDR3 extends over 11 amino acids.

The chain uses TRBV9 and TRBJ1-1, with D unresolved. This CDR3 spans 14 amino acids. V dropped 0 bases and J dropped 5 bases, with 11 bases sitting between them. In germline, CDR1 is SGDLS, CDR2 YYNGEE. The CDR3 region is CASSVGRSSTEAFF. DNA for the CDR3: TGTGCCAGCAGCGTAGGCAGATCCTCGACTGAAGCTTTCTTT.

A few counts support this clonotype. The J gene is TRBJ1-3, the V gene TRBV20-1, with D possibly matching TRBD1 (5 bases). Trimming cost V 5 bases and J 6 bases, with 20 bases left between them. CDR3 length: 15 amino acids. Germline-derived CDR1 and CDR2 are DFQATT and SNEGSKA (reference sequence). The CDR3 bases are TGCAGTGCTTCAAATTACCGGGACGTTGAAAACACCATATATTTT. Protein: CSASNYRDVENTIYF.

This clonotype was seen only once. The chain links TRBV20-1 to TRBJ2-1; 10 bases align to TRBD2. The CDR3 loop spans 18 amino acids. V lost 0 bases to trimming and J lost 1 base; unmatched junction nucleotides: 9. Germline V CDR1 and CDR2: DFQATT, SNEGSKA (reference sequence). The CDR3 nucleotides read TGCAGTGCTAGAGATTCGGAGCGGGAGGGGAGGTCCTACAATGAGCAGTTCTTC. This translates into CSARDSEREGRSYNEQFF.

The chain is built from TRBV27 and TRBJ2-7, with 11 bases fitting TRBD1. Germline V gives CDR1 MNHEY, CDR2 SMNVEV (reference sequence). CDR3 size: 14 residues. Trimming cost V 10 bases and J 2 bases; bases outside gene matches: 7. This CDR3 is CATRTGGLPYEQYF. As DNA, the CDR3 is TGTGCCACCCGGACAGGGGGCCTACCCTACGAGCAGTACTTC.

This clonotype has a count of ten or more. This rearrangement joins TRBV6-5 to TRBJ2-3; a weak D match, TRBD2 (5 bases). Between the trimmed V and J ends, which lost 6 bases and 0 bases, there was a span of 10 bases. This CDR3 region has 14 residues. Germline assignment: CDR1 MNHEY and CDR2 SVGAGI. In DNA form, the CDR3 reads TGTGCCAGCAGGTCAACGGGGAGCACAGATACGCAGTATTTT. Its protein product is CASRSTGSTDTQYF.

This clonotype has just a few counts. The CDR3 region has the DNA TGTGCCAGCAAAGAAGGTGCGGACCGCGGGGAGCTGTTTTTT. It yields the protein CASKEGADRGELFF. The rearrangement joins TRBV7-9 to TRBJ2-2, with no clear D. V lost 7 bases to trimming and J lost 7 bases, with 16 bases between them. The germline V gene encodes CDR1 SEHNR and CDR2 FQNEAQ (reference sequence). This CDR3 spans 14 amino acids.

The chain recombines TRBV14 with TRBJ1-4, with 8 bases matching TRBD1. V lost 4 bases to trimming and J lost 5 bases; unmatched junction nucleotides: 9. Germline V gene data show CDR1 as SGHDN and CDR2 as FVKESK. CDR3 size: 16 residues. CDR3 sequence reads: CASSRYSDRENEKLFF. As DNA, the CDR3 is TGTGCCAGCAGCCGTTACTCGGACAGGGAGAATGAAAAACTGTTTTTT.

V and J are TRBV2 and TRBJ2-7, with 10 bases fitting TRBD1. CDR1 and CDR2 from the germline V gene are SNHLY and FYNNEI. The CDR3 runs 12 residues. Germline trimming cut 1 base from V and 9 bases from J; bases unmatched to any gene: 0. The CDR3 DNA reads as TGTGCCAGCAGTGAAGGGGACAGGGGGCAGTACTTC. Protein: CASSEGDRGQYF.

This clonotype has a count of ten or more. The chain uses TRBV30 and TRBJ2-2; D is ambiguous. CDR3 length: 12 residues. Germline lookup yields CDR1 GTSNPN and CDR2 SVGIG (reference sequence). V lost 1 base and J 7 bases, leaving 7 bases between the germline ends. This CDR3 reads CAWSASLGELFF. The CDR3 nucleotides read TGTGCCTGGAGTGCTTCCCTCGGGGAGCTGTTTTTT.

The chain has TRBV7-8 and TRBJ2-3, with 11 nucleotides matching TRBD2. Germline CDR1 is SGHVS and CDR2 is FQNEAQ. The CDR3 totals 17 residues. J gave up 3 bases and V 5 bases, and 10 bases lay outside the gene matches. Here the CDR3 DNA reads TGTGCCAGCAGCCTACGGCTGACTAGCGGGGTTACAGATACGCAGTATTTT. It is translated as CASSLRLTSGVTDTQYF.

In its sample, this clonotype was seen a few times. The J gene is TRBJ1-3, the V gene TRBV28; D is undetermined. The CDR3 spans 13 residues. V lost 9 bases and J lost 2, with 11 bases in between. Germline CDR1 reads MDHEN; CDR2 reads SYDVKM. CDR3 sequence reads: CASYGVPGNTIYF. The CDR3 coding sequence is TGTGCCAGTTACGGGGTTCCTGGAAACACCATATATTTT.

A remark on this clonotype: The junction differs from germline at one of its ends, possibly a read error. The chain combines TRBV5-1 with TRBJ1-2; D unclear. Per germline, CDR1 SGHRS and CDR2 YFSETQ. The CDR3 extends over 14 amino acids. In DNA, the CDR3 is TGCGCCAACAGCCCGTCTCCCACGGACTATGGCTACACCTTC. It translates to CANSPSPTDYGYTF.

In its sample, this clonotype was seen many times. The chain uses TRBV5-6 and TRBJ1-2; a possible D gene is TRBD1 (5 bases). Trimming stripped 3 bases from V and 4 bases from J, with 13 bases between. The CDR3 covers 14 residues. Looked up from germline, CDR1 is SGHDT and CDR2 is YYEEEE. CDR3 residues: CASSSGTVRYGYTF. CDR3 DNA: TGTGCCAGCAGCTCCGGGACGGTACGCTATGGCTACACCTTC. Using reference TRBV5-6 and TRBJ1-2 for the parts outside the CDR3, the full variable domain is DAGVTQSPTHLIKTRGQQVTLRCSPKSGHDTVSWYQQALGQGPQFIFQYYEEEERQRGNFPDRFSGHQFPNYSSELNVNALLLGDSALYLCASSSGTVRYGYTFGSGTRLTVV.

This clonotype has more than one count but fewer than ten. The V gene is TRBV6-1, the J gene TRBJ2-7; 9 bases agree with TRBD1. The CDR3 length is 15 residues. With 2 bases clipped from V and 13 bases from J, the junction kept 15 bases outside the gene matches. Germline V gene data show CDR1 as MNHNS and CDR2 as SASEGT. CDR3: CASSEFPGQGYFPYF. The CDR3 DNA is TGTGCCAGCAGTGAATTCCCGGGACAGGGATATTTCCCCTACTTC.

The chain carries TRBV12-5 and TRBJ2-1; 9 positions agree with TRBD1. The CDR3 length is 15 residues. Losses at the gene ends were 5 bases for V and 7 bases for J; bases not matched to a gene: 9. Germline V lookup: CDR1 LGHNT, CDR2 FRNRAP. The CDR3 here is CASGPTGGGGNEQFF. In DNA, the CDR3 is TGTGCTAGTGGTCCGACAGGGGGAGGAGGGAATGAGCAGTTCTTC.